Following are 20 T cell receptor beta chains from one sample sequenced in a study of T cells after yellow fever vaccination. A single record per CDR3 protein comes from TCRdb applying MiXCR to the 5' RACE reads. The data contain approximately 580,000 distinct CDR3 sequences, around a sixth of them singletons. The sequencing used PBMCs, collected less than 6 days after the first yellow fever vaccination. The source of these receptors is a man younger than 35 who received the YFV17D yellow fever vaccine.

This clonotype showed up just a few times. The chain uses TRBV12-3 or TRBV12-4 and TRBJ2-3; D may be TRBD1 (5 bases). The CDR3 is made up of 14 amino acids. V dropped 3 bases and J dropped 1 base, with 8 bases sitting between them. The CDR3, as DNA: TGTGCCAGCAGTTTTGGGGCTCGCACAGATACGCAGTATTTT. Its protein product is CASSFGARTDTQYF.

This clonotype was seen more than once but under ten times. The gene calls are TRBV6-5 and TRBJ1-2; D gene unclear. Germline V lookup: CDR1 MNHEY, CDR2 SVGAGI. V lost 0 bases and J 4 bases, leaving 15 bases between the germline ends. The length of the CDR3 is 16 residues. The CDR3 sequence is CASSYSRPALGYGYTF. CDR3 sequence (DNA): TGTGCCAGCAGTTACTCGAGACCGGCCCTGGGCTATGGCTACACCTTC.

This chain connects TRBV20-1 to TRBJ2-7; 7 bases are shared with TRBD2. Germline V gives CDR1 DFQATT, CDR2 SNEGSKA (reference sequence). This CDR3 comprises 13 residues. V gave up 6 bases and J gave up 2 bases; unmatched junction bases: 7. The DNA of the CDR3 is TGCAGTGCCCGGACTAGTTATACCTACGAGCAGTACGTC. Its protein product is CSARTSYTYEQYV.

This clonotype showed up just a few times. The chain carries TRBV27 and TRBJ2-2; D ambiguous. The germline V gene has CDR1 MNHEY and CDR2 SMNVEV (reference sequence). V gave up 6 bases and J gave up 2 bases, with 22 bases separating them. This CDR3 comprises 18 residues. CDR3 nucleotide sequence: TGTGCCAGCAGGTTAACCCCTCCCCACGACACCAACACCGGGGAGCTGTTTTTT. This codes for CASRLTPPHDTNTGELFF.

The chain carries TRBV9 and TRBJ2-3; tentatively, D is TRBD1 or TRBD2 (7 bases each). Trimming left V 4 bases short and J 0 bases short, with 15 bases between. Germline V gene sequence: CDR1 SGDLS, CDR2 YYNGEE. The CDR3 loop spans 16 amino acids. The CDR3 here is CASSPQGGTSTDTQYF. CDR3 in DNA: TGTGCCAGCAGCCCCCAGGGGGGGACGAGCACAGATACGCAGTATTTT.

The genes are TRBV2 and TRBJ1-3; the D gene is possibly TRBD1 (6 bases). In germline, CDR1 is SNHLY, CDR2 FYNNEI. This CDR3 region has 14 residues. The V end was cut by 7 bases, the J end by 4 bases, with 14 bases between. The CDR3 region is CASNVEGGGNTIYF. CDR3 sequence (DNA): TGTGCCAGCAACGTCGAGGGGGGAGGAAACACCATATATTTT.

This clonotype was detected ten times or more. The rearrangement uses TRBV6-2 or TRBV6-3 and TRBJ2-7; D might be TRBD1 (5 bases). V gave up 4 bases and J gave up 0 bases, with 13 bases separating them. CDR1 MNHEY and CDR2 SVGEGT come from the germline V gene. The CDR3 extends over 15 amino acids. The CDR3 spells CASSSDRPSSYEQYV. The CDR3 DNA follows: TGTGCCAGCAGTTCAGACAGACCGAGCTCCTACGAGCAGTACGTC.

The V call is TRBV20-1, the J call TRBJ2-5; D is perhaps TRBD1 (6 bases). Germline V lookup: CDR1 DFQATT, CDR2 SNEGSKA (reference sequence). V was trimmed by 6 bases and J by 5 bases, leaving 25 bases between them. The CDR3 is made up of 16 amino acids. The CDR3 loop is CSASLIAQGLGETQYF. In nucleotides, the CDR3 is TGCAGTGCCAGTCTAATCGCACAGGGTTTAGGGGAGACCCAGTACTTC.

This clonotype showed up just a few times. Here the CDR3 reads CASSELSGETQYF. The CDR3 bases are TGTGCCAGCAGTGAATTAAGCGGGGAGACCCAGTACTTC. The chain joins TRBV25-1 to TRBJ2-5; possibly TRBD2 for D (6 bases). Deletions cut 1 base from V and 5 bases from J, with 8 bases between. In germline, CDR1 is MGHDK, CDR2 SYGVNS. The CDR3 length is 13 residues. The whole variable domain, filled in from reference TRBV25-1 and TRBJ2-5, reads EADIYQTPRYLVIGTGKKITLECSQTMGHDKMYWYQQDPGMELHLIHYSYGVNSTEKGDLSSESTVSRIRTEHFPLTLESARPSHTSQYLCASSELSGETQYFGPGTRLLVL.

CDR3 coding DNA: TGCGCCAGCAGCTTAAGACCGGGACAGGGCCTTAATCGTAATGAAAAACTGTTTTTT. Amino acids: CASSLRPGQGLNRNEKLFF. The rearrangement uses TRBV5-1 and TRBJ1-4, with 9 bases lining up with TRBD1. The germline V gene encodes CDR1 SGHRS and CDR2 YFSETQ. The CDR3 totals 19 residues. J was trimmed by 4 bases and V by 2 bases; bases with no gene match: 15.

V is TRBV7-2 and J is TRBJ1-1; TRBD1 aligns across 9 bases. CDR1 and CDR2 (germline): SGHTA, FQGNSA. The CDR3 length is 14 residues. Trimming cost V 5 bases and J 8 bases; bases outside gene matches: 9. The CDR3 region has the DNA TGTGCCAGCAGCATAGACAGGGGGGGTTCCGAAGCTTTCTTT. Translation: CASSIDRGGSEAFF. Complete variable domain (other parts from reference TRBV7-2 and TRBJ1-1): GAGVSQSPSNKVTEKGKDVELRCDPISGHTALYWYRQSLGQGLEFLIYFQGNSAPDKSGLPSDRFSAERTGGSVSTLTIQRTQQEDSAVYLCASSIDRGGSEAFFGQGTRLTVV.

This clonotype occurred a few times. This chain uses TRBV23-1 with TRBJ2-7; 9 bases agree with TRBD2. TRBV23-1 belongs to the ORF category, with a function that is uncertain. J gave up 0 bases and V 5 bases, and 8 bases lay outside the gene matches. CDR3 length: 16 residues. CDR3: CASSVRLAASSYEQYF. Written as DNA, the CDR3 is TGCGCCAGCAGTGTAAGACTAGCGGCAAGCTCCTACGAGCAGTACTTC.

The chain joins TRBV5-1 to TRBJ2-7, with 9 bases identical to TRBD1. Germline CDR1 and CDR2: SGHRS and YFSETQ. Trimming at V came to 6 bases and at J to 4 bases, leaving 8 bases not matched to a gene. This CDR3 contains 14 residues. For the CDR3, the DNA is TGCGCCAGCACCCGGACAGGGGACGCGTACGAGCAGTACTTC. Its protein product is CASTRTGDAYEQYF.

CDR3 DNA: TGCGCCAGCAGCCAAGCAGGAGGGCCCGGTTCACCCCTCCACTTT. Its protein is CASSQAGGPGSPLHF. The genes are TRBV4-1 and TRBJ1-6; unclear D gene. The CDR3 covers 15 residues. The germline V gene has CDR1 MGHRA and CDR2 YSYEKL. Trimming cost V 1 base and J 9 bases, with 13 bases left between them.

The genes are TRBV5-6 and TRBJ2-6; D is ambiguous. The germline V gene encodes CDR1 SGHDT and CDR2 YYEEEE. V lost 6 bases and J lost 0, with 16 bases in between. This CDR3 spans 17 amino acids. CDR3 nucleotides: TGTGCCAGCACTCGTGGTGGGCAAGCCTCTGGGGCCAACGTCCTGACTTTC. This sequence encodes CASTRGGQASGANVLTF.

The J gene is TRBJ2-7, the V gene TRBV12-3 or TRBV12-4; D ambiguous. This CDR3 contains 15 residues. V gave up 6 bases and J gave up 0 bases, with 15 bases separating them. The CDR3 DNA follows: TGTGCCAGCAGCGGAGAATGGCTGGGCTCCTACGAGCAGTACTTC. Its translation is CASSGEWLGSYEQYF.

This clonotype was seen a handful of times. The CDR3 protein is CASSLRVSGGSQETQYF. The CDR3, as DNA: TGTGCCAGCAGCTTACGGGTTAGCGGGGGGTCCCAAGAGACCCAGTACTTC. The chain joins TRBV7-6 to TRBJ2-5, with 10 nucleotides matching TRBD2. V shed 2 bases, J shed 1 base, and the junction held 7 bases outside the gene matches. The CDR3 has 17 residues. Germline CDR1 reads SGHVS; CDR2 reads FNYEAQ. The full variable domain, in which reference TRBV7-6 and TRBJ2-5 provide the parts outside the CDR3, is GAGVSQSPRYKVTKRGQDVALRCDPISGHVSLYWYRQALGQGPEFLTYFNYEAQQDKSGLPNDRFSAERPEGSISTLTIQRTEQRDSAMYRCASSLRVSGGSQETQYFGPGTRLLVL.

This clonotype was observed a few times. This chain links TRBV20-1 with TRBJ2-1, with TRBD1 matching over 8 bases. V shed 0 bases and J 4 bases; nucleotides not matched to a gene: 8. Germline values: CDR1 DFQATT, CDR2 SNEGSKA (reference sequence). This CDR3 is built from 16 residues. CDR3 nucleotides: TGCAGTGCTAGAGATCCGGGCAGGGGGCCTTACAATGAGCAGTTCTTC. As protein: CSARDPGRGPYNEQFF.

On this clonotype: This sequence may be a read error, since a much larger clone differs from it by one base. The gene calls are TRBV4-3 and TRBJ2-1, with a tentative D call TRBD1 (6 bases). The CDR3 covers 16 residues. Germline CDR1 and CDR2: LGHNA and YSLEER. Between the trimmed V and J ends, which lost 0 bases and 8 bases, there was a span of 17 bases. The CDR3 region is CASSQDRGPGYDEQFF. DNA of the CDR3: TGCGCCAGCAGCCAAGACAGGGGCCCCGGTTACGATGAGCAGTTCTTC.

The CDR3 spells CSVEDPGTATNEKLFF. The CDR3 DNA is TGCAGCGTTGAAGATCCCGGGACCGCAACTAATGAAAAACTGTTTTTT. The rearrangement links TRBV29-1 to TRBJ1-4, with D perhaps matching TRBD1 (5 bases). Germline V gene lookup returns CDR1 SQVTM and CDR2 ANQGSEA. The V end was cut by 0 bases, the J end by 0 bases, with 11 bases between. This CDR3 is 16 amino acids long. Filled out from reference TRBV29-1 and TRBJ1-4, the complete variable domain reads SAVISQKPSRDICQRGTSLTIQCQVDSQVTMMFWYRQQPGQSLTLIATANQGSEATYESGFVIDKFPISRPNLTFSTLTVSNMSPEDSSIYLCSVEDPGTATNEKLFFGSGTQLSVL.